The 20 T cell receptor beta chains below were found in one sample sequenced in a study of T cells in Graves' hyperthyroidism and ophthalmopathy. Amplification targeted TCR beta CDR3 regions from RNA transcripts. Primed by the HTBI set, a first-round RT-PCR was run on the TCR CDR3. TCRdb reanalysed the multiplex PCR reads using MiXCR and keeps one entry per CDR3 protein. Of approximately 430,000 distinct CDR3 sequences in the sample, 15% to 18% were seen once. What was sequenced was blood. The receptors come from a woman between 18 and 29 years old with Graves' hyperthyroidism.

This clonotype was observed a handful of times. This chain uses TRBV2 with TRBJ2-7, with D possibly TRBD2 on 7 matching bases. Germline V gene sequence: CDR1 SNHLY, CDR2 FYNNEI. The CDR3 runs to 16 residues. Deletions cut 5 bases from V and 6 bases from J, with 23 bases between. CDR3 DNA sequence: TGTGCCAGCAGTCCTCCACTTAGGGGGAGGGCCGGCGAGCAGTACTTC. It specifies CASSPPLRGRAGEQYF.

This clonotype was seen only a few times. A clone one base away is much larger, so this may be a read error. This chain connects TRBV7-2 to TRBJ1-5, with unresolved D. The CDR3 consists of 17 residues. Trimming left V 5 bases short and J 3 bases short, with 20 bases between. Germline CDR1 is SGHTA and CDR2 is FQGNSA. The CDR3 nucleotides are TGTGCCAGCAGCCCCAAAACGACCGAATATATCAATCAGCCCCAGCATTTT. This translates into CASSPKTTEYINQPQHF.

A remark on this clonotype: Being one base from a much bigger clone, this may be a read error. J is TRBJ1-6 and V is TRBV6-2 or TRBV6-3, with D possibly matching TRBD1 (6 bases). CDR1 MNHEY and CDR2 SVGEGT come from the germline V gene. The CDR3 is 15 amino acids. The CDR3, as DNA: TGTGCCTGCAGAGTCAAACAGGGAAATAATTCACCCCTCCACTTT. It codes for CACRVKQGNNSPLHF.

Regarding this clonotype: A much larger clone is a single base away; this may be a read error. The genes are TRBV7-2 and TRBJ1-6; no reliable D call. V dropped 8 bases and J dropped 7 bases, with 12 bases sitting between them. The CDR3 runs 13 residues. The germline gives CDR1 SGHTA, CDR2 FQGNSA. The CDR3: CASGPWINSPLHF. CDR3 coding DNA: TGTGCCAGCGGCCCTTGGATCAATTCACCCCTCCACTTT.

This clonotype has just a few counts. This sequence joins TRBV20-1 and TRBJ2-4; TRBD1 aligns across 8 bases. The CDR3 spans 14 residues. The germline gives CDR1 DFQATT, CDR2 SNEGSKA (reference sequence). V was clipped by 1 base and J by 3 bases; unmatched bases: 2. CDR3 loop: CSARGTGYKNIQYF. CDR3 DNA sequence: TGCAGTGCTAGAGGGACAGGGTACAAAAACATTCAGTACTTC.

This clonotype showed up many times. Here the CDR3 reads CASTGTGATGYTF. The CDR3 DNA reads as TGTGCCTCAACCGGGACAGGGGCTACGGGCTACACCTTC. This chain uses TRBV30 with TRBJ1-2; 10 bases line up with TRBD1. V was clipped by 7 bases and J by 8 bases; unmatched bases: 10. The CDR3 sequence is 13 residues long. The germline V gene encodes CDR1 GTSNPN and CDR2 SVGIG (reference sequence).

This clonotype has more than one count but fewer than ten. CDR3 loop: CASSVPRDWPNEQFF. CDR3 sequence (DNA): TGTGCCAGCAGCGTACCCCGGGACTGGCCCAATGAGCAGTTCTTC. The rearrangement joins TRBV5-6 to TRBJ2-1, with TRBD2 as a possible D gene (6 bases). CDR3 length equals 15 residues. In germline, CDR1 is SGHDT, CDR2 YYEEEE. The V end lost 4 bases, the J end lost 6 bases, and 17 bases lay between the germline ends.

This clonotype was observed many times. The CDR3 is CSARAGGNQPQHF. CDR3 nucleotide sequence: TGCAGTGCTAGAGCAGGGGGCAATCAGCCCCAGCATTTT. V is TRBV20-1 and J is TRBJ1-5; maybe TRBD1 (6 bases). The V gene's germline CDR1 is DFQATT and CDR2 SNEGSKA (reference sequence). V lost 1 base and J lost 2, with 6 bases in between. This CDR3 has 13 residues.

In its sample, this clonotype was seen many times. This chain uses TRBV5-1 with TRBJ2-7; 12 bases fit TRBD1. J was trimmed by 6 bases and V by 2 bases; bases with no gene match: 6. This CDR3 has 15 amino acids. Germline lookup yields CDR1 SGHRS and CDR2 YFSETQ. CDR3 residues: CASSFFGTGGSEQYF. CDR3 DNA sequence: TGCGCCAGCAGCTTCTTCGGGACAGGGGGCTCCGAGCAGTACTTC.

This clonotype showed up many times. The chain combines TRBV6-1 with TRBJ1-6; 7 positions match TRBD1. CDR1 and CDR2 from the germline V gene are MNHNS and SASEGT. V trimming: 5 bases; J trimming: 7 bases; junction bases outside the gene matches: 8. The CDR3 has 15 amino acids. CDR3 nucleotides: TGTGCCAGCAGTTCCTACAGGGGTTGGAATTCACCCCTCCACTTT. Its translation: CASSSYRGWNSPLHF.

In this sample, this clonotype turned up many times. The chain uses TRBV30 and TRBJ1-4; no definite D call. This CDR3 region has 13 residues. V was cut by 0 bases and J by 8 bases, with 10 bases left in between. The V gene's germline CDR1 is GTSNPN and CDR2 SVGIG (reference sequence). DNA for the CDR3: TGTGCCTGGAGTGTACGTATGGGAGAAAAACTGTTTTTT. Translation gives CAWSVRMGEKLFF. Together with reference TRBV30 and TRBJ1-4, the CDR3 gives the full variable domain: SQTIHQWPATLVQPVGSPLSLECTVEGTSNPNLYWYRQAAGRGLQLLFYSVGIGQISSEVPQNLSASRPQDRQFILSSKKLLLSDSGFYLCAWSVRMGEKLFFGSGTQLSVL.

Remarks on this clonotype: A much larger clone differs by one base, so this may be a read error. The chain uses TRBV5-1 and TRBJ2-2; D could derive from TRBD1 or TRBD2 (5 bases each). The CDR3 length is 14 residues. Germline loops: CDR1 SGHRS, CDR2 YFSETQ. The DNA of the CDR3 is TGCGTCAGCGGTTGGGGCTTCAACACCGGTGAGCTGTTTTTT. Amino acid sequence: CVSGWGFNTGELFF.

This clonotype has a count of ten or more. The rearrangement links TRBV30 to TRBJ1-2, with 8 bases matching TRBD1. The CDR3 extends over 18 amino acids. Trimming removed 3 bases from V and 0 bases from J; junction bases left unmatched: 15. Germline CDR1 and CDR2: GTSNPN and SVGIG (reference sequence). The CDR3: CAWRSPPGQAEANYGYTF. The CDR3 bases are TGTGCCTGGAGATCCCCGCCGGGACAGGCCGAAGCTAACTATGGCTACACCTTC.

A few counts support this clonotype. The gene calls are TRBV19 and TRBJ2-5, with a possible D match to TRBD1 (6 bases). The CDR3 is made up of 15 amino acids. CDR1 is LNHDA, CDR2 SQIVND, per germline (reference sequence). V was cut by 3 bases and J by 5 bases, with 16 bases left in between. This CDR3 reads CASSMGTGRRETQYF. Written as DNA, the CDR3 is TGTGCCAGTAGTATGGGTACAGGGCGGCGGGAGACCCAGTACTTC.

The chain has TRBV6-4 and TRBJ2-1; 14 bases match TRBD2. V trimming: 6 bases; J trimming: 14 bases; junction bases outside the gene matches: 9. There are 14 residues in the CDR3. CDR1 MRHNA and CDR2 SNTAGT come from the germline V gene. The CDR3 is CASSRGLAGVREFF. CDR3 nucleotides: TGTGCCAGCAGCAGGGGACTAGCGGGAGTTAGGGAGTTCTTC.

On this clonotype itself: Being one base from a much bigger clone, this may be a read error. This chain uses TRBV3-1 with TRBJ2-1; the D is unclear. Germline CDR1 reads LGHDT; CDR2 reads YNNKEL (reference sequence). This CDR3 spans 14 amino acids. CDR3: CAGSPHYVPNEQFF. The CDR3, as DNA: TGTGCCGGCAGCCCCCACTATGTTCCCAATGAGCAGTTCTTC.

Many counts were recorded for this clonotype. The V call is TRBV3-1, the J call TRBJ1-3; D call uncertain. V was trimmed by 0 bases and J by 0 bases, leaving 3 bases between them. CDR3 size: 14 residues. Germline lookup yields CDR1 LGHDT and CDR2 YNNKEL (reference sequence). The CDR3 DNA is TGTGCCAGCAGCCAAGATCTCTCTGGAAACACCATATATTTT. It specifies CASSQDLSGNTIYF.

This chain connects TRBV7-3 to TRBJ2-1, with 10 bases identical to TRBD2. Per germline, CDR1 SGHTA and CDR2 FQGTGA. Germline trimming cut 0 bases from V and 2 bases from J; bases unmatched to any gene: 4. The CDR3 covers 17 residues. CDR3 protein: CASSLTAGGPPYNEQFF. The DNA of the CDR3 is TGTGCCAGCAGCTTAACAGCGGGAGGGCCTCCCTACAATGAGCAGTTCTTC.

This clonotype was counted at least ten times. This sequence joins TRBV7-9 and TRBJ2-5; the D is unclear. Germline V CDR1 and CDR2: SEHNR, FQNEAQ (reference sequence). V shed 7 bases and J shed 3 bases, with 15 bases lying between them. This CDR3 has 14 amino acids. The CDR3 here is CASIKPGPKETQYF. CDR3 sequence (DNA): TGTGCCAGCATCAAACCGGGCCCCAAAGAGACCCAGTACTTC.

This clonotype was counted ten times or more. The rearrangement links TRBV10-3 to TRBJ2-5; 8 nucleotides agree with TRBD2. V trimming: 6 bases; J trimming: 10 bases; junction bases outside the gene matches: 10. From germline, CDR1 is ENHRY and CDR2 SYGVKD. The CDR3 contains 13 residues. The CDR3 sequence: CAIRGLVMIGQYF. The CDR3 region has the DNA TGTGCCATCAGGGGACTAGTGATGATCGGCCAGTACTTC.